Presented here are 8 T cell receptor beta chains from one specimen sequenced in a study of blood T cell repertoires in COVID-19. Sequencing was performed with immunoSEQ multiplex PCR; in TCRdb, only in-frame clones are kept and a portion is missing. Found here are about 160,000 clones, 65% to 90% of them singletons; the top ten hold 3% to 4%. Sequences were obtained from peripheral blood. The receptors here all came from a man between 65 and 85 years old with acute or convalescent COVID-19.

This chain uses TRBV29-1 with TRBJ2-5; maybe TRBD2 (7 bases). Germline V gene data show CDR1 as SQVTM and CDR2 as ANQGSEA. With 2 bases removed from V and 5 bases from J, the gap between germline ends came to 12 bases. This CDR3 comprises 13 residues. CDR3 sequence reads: CSVERGGPETQYF. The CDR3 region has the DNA TGCAGCGTTGAAAGGGGGGGGCCGGAGACCCAGTACTTC.

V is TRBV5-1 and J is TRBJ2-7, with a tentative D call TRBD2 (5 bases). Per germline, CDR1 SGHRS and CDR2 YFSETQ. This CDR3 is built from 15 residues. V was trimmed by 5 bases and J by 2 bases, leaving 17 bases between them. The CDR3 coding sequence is TGCGCCAGCAGGGTAGCGAATACTTCCCCCTACGAGCAGTACTTC. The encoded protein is CASRVANTSPYEQYF.

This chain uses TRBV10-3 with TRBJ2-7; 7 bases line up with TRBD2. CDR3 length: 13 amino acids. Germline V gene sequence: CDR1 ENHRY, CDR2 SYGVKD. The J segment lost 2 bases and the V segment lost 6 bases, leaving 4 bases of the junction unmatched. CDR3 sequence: CAIRGSGPYEQYF. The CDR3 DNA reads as TGTGCCATCAGAGGTAGCGGGCCCTACGAGCAGTACTTC.

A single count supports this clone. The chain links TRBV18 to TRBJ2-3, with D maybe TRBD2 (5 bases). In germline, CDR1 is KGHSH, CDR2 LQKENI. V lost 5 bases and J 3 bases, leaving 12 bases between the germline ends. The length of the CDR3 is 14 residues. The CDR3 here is CASSGATGTDTQYF. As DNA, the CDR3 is TGTGCCAGCTCAGGCGCTACGGGAACAGATACGCAGTATTTT.

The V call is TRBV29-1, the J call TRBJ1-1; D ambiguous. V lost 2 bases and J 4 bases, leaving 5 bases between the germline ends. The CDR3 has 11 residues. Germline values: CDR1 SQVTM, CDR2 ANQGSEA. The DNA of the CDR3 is TGCAGCGTTGAATATGTCACTGAAGCTTTCTTT. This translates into CSVEYVTEAFF.

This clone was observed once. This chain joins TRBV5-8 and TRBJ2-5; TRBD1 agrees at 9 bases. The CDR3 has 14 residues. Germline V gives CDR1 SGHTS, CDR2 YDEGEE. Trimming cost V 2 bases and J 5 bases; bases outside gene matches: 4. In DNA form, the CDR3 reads TGTGCCAGCAGCTTCGGGACAGGGTTGGAGACCCAGTACTTC. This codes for CASSFGTGLETQYF.

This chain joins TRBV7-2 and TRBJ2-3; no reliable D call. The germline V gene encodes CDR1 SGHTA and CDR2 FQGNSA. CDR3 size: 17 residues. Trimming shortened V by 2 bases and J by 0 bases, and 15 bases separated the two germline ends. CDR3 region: CASSLTTTPSSTDTQYF. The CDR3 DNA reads TGTGCCAGCAGCTTAACTACAACTCCCTCTAGCACAGATACGCAGTATTTT.

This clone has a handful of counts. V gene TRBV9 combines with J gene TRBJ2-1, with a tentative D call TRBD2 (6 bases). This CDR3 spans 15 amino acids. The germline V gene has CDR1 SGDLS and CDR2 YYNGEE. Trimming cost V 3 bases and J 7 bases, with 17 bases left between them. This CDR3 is CASSAGGRGSNEQFF. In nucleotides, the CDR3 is TGTGCCAGCAGCGCCGGGGGACGGGGCTCGAATGAGCAGTTCTTC.